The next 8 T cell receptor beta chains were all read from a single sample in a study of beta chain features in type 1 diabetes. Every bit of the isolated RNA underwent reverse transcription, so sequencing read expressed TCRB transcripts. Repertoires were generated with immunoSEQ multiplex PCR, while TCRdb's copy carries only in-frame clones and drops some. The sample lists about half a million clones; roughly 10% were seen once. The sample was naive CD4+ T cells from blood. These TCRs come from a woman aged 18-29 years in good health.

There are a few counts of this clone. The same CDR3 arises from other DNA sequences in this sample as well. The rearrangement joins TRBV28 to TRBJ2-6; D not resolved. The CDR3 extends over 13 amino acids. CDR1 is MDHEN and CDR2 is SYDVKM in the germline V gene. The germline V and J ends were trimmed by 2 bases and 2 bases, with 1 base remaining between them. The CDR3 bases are TGTGCCAGCAGTTTAACTGGGGCCAACGTCCTGACTTTC. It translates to CASSLTGANVLTF.

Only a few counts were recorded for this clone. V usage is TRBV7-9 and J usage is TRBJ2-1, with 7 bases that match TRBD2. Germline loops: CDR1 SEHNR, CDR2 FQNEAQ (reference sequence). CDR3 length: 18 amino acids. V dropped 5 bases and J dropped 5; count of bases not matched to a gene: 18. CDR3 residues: CASSDTSWVGGPDNEQFF. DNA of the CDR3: TGTGCCAGCAGCGATACCTCGTGGGTGGGAGGGCCCGACAATGAGCAGTTCTTC. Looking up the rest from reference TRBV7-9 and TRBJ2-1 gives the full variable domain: DTGVSQNPRHKITKRGQNVTFRCDPISEHNRLYWYRQTLGQGPEFLTYFQNEAQLEKSRLLSDRFSAERPKGSFSTLEIQRTEQGDSAMYLCASSDTSWVGGPDNEQFFGPGTRLTVL.

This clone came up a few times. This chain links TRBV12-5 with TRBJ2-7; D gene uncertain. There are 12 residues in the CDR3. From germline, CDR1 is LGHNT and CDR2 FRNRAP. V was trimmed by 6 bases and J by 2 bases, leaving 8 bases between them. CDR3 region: CASGLGTYEQYF. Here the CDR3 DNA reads TGTGCTAGTGGCCTTGGGACCTACGAGCAGTACTTC.

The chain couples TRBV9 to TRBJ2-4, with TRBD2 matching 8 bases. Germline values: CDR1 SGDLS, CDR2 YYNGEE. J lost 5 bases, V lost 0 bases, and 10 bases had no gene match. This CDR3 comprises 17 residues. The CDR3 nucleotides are TGTGCCAGCAGCGTAGCCCCCGGAGCGGGAGTTCAAAACATTCAGTACTTC. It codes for CASSVAPGAGVQNIQYF. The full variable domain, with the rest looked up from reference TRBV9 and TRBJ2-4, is DSGVTQTPKHLITATGQRVTLRCSPRSGDLSVYWYQQSLDQGLQFLIQYYNGEERAKGNILERFSAQQFPDLHSELNLSSLELGDSALYFCASSVAPGAGVQNIQYFGAGTRLSVL.

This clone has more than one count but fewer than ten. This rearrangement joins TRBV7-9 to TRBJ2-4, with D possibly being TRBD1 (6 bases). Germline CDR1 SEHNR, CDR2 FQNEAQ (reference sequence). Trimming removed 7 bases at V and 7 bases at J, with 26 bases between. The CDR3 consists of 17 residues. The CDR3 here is CASTPGVGGHNLNIQYF. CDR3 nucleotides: TGTGCCAGCACCCCTGGGGTAGGGGGACATAACCTTAACATTCAGTACTTC.

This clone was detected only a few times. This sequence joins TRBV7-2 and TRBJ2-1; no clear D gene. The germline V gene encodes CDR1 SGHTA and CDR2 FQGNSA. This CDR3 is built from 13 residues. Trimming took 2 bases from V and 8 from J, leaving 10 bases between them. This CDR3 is CASSLSSRDEQFF. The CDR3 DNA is TGTGCCAGCAGCTTATCATCCCGGGATGAGCAGTTCTTC.

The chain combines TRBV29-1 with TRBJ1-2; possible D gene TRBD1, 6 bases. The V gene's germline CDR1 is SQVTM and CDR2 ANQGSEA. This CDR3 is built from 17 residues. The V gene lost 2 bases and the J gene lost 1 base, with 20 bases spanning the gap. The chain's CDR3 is CSVEKSVGQRHNYGYTF. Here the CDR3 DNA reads TGCAGCGTTGAAAAGAGCGTTGGACAGCGCCATAACTATGGCTACACCTTC. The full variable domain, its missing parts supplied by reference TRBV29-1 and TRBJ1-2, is SAVISQKPSRDICQRGTSLTIQCQVDSQVTMMFWYRQQPGQSLTLIATANQGSEATYESGFVIDKFPISRPNLTFSTLTVSNMSPEDSSIYLCSVEKSVGQRHNYGYTFGSGTRLTVV.

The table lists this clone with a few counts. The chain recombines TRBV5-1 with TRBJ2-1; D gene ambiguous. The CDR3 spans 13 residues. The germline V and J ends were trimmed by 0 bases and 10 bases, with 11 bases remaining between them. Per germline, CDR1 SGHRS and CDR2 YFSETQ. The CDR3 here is CASSLAAEMEQFF. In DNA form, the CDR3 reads TGCGCCAGCAGCTTGGCGGCAGAGATGGAGCAGTTCTTC.